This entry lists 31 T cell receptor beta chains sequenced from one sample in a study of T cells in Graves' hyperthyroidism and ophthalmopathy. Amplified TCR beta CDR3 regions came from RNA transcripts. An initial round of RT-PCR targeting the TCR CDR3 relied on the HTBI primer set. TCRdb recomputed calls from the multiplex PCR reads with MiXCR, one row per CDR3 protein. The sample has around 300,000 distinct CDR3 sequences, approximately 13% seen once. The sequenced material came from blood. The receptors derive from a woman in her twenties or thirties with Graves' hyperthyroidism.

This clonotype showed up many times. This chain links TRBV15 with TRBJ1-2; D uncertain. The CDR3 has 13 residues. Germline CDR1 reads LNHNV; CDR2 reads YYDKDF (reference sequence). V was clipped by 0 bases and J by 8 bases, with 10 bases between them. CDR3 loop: CATSRDNVDGYTF. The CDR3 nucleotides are TGTGCCACCAGCAGAGATAACGTGGACGGCTACACCTTC.

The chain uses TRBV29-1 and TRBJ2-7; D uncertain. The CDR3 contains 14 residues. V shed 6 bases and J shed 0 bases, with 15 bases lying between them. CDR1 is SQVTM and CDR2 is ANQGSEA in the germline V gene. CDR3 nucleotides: TGCAGCGTCCGGACGGGTTTTGGCTCCTACGAGCAGTACTTC. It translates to CSVRTGFGSYEQYF.

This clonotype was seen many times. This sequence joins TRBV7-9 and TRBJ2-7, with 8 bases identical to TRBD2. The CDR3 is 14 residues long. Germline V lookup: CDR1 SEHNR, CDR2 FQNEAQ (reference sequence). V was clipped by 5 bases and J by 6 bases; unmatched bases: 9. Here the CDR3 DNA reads TGTGCCAGCAGCCAGAGCGGGAGAGAGGTCGAGCAGTACTTC. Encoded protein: CASSQSGREVEQYF.

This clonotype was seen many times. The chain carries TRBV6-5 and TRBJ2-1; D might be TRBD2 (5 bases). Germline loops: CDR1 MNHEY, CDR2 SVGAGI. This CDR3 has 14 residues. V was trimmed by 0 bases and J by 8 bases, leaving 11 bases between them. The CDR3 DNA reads TGTGCCAGCAGTTACTCGATAGAGGGCGATGAGCAGTTCTTC. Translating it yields CASSYSIEGDEQFF.

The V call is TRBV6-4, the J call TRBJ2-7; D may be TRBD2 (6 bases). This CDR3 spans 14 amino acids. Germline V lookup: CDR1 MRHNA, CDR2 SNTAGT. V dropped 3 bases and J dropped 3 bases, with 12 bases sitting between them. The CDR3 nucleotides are TGTGCCAGCAGTGAACTAGCAGATAACTACGAGCAGTACTTC. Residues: CASSELADNYEQYF.

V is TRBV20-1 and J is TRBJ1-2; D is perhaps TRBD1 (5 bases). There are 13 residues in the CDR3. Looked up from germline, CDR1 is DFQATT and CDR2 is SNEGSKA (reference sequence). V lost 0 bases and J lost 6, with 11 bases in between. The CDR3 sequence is CSAREIAGDGYTF. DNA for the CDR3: TGCAGTGCTAGAGAAATCGCGGGGGATGGCTACACCTTC.

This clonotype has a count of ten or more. CDR3 in DNA: TGTGCCAGCAGTTTGTTCCGGAACACCGGGGAGCTGTTTTTT. Amino acids: CASSLFRNTGELFF. The chain uses TRBV28 and TRBJ2-2, with D unresolved. Trimming stripped 3 bases from V and 1 base from J, with 6 bases between. The germline V gene has CDR1 MDHEN and CDR2 SYDVKM. This CDR3 comprises 14 residues.

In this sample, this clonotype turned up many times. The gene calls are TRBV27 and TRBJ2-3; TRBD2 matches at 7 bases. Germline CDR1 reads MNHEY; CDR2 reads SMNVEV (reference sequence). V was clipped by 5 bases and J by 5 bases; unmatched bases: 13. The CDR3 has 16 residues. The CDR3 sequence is CASSALAVPRGDTQYF. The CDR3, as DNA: TGTGCCAGCAGTGCCCTAGCGGTTCCTCGTGGAGATACGCAGTATTTT.

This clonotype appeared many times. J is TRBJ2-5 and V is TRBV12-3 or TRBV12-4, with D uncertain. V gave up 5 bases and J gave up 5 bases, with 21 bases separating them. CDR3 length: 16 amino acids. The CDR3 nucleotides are TGTGCCAGCAGTCCAACTCGACCGACGAGTTGGGAGACCCAGTACTTC. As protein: CASSPTRPTSWETQYF.

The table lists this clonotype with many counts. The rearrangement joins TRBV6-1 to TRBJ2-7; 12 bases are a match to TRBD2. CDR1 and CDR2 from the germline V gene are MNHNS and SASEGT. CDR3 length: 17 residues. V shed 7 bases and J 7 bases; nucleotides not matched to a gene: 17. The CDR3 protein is CASTPLHPSGRAGEQYF. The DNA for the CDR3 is TGTGCCAGCACCCCACTCCATCCTAGCGGGAGGGCCGGTGAGCAGTACTTC.

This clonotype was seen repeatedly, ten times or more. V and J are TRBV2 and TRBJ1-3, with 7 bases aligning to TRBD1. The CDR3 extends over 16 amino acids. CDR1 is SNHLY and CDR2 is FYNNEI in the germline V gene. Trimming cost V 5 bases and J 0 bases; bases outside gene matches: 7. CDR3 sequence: CASSPGTALSGNTIYF. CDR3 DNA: TGTGCCAGCAGTCCCGGGACAGCCCTCTCTGGAAACACCATATATTTT.

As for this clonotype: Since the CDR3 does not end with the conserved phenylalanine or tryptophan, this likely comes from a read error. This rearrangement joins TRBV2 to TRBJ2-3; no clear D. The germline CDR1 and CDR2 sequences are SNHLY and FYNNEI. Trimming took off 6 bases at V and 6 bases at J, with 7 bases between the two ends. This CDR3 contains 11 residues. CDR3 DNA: TGTGCCAGCAGACCCCGTGATACGCAGTATTCT. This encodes CASRPRDTQYS.

In DNA, the CDR3 is TGTGCCAGCAGTTACTCGCAGGGGGTTCAGCCCCAGCATTTT. This translates into CASSYSQGVQPQHF. V gene TRBV6-5 combines with J gene TRBJ1-5; TRBD1 matches at 7 bases. The CDR3 extends over 14 amino acids. V dropped 0 bases and J dropped 6; count of bases not matched to a gene: 2. Germline CDR1 and CDR2: MNHEY and SVGAGI.

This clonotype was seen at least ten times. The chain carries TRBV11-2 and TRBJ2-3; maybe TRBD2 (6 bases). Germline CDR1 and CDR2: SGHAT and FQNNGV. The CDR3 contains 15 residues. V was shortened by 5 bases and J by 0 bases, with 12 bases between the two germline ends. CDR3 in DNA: TGTGCCAGCAGCCAGATAGCGGATAGCACAGATACGCAGTATTTT. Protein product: CASSQIADSTDTQYF.

The chain's CDR3 is CASRQASEEKLFF. Here the CDR3 DNA reads TGTGCCAGCAGGCAGGCTTCTGAGGAAAAACTGTTTTTT. This chain uses TRBV28 with TRBJ1-4; D remains ambiguous. With 6 bases removed from V and 8 bases from J, the gap between germline ends came to 13 bases. Germline V CDR1 and CDR2: MDHEN, SYDVKM. The CDR3 is 13 residues long.

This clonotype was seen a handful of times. The CDR3 DNA sequence: TGCAGCGTTGCGTTGTTCGGGGGGGAGAATACGCAGTATTTT. Its translation: CSVALFGGENTQYF. V gene TRBV29-1 combines with J gene TRBJ2-3; TRBD2 aligns across 8 bases. The length of the CDR3 is 14 residues. Per the germline V gene, CDR1 is SQVTM and CDR2 is ANQGSEA. Germline trimming cut 4 bases from V and 7 bases from J; bases unmatched to any gene: 10.

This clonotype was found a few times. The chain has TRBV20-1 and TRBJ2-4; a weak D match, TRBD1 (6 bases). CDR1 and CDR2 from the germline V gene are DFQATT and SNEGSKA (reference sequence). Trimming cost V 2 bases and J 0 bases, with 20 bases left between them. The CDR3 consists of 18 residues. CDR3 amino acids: CSARIPVSDRLAKNIQYF. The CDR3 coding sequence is TGCAGTGCTAGAATTCCAGTATCGGACAGACTAGCCAAAAACATTCAGTACTTC.

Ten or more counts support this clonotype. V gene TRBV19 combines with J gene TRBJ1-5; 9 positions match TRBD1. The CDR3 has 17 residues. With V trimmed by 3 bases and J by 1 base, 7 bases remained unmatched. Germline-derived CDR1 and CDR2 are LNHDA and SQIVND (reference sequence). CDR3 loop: CASSIWDRVVSNQPQHF. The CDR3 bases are TGTGCCAGTAGTATCTGGGACAGGGTAGTAAGCAATCAGCCCCAGCATTTT.

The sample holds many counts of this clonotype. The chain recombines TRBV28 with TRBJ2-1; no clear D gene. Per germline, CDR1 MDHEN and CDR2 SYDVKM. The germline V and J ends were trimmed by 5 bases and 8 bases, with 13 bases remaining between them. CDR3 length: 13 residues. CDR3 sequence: CASSITYTDEQFF. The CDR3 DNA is TGTGCCAGCAGTATCACCTATACGGATGAGCAGTTCTTC.

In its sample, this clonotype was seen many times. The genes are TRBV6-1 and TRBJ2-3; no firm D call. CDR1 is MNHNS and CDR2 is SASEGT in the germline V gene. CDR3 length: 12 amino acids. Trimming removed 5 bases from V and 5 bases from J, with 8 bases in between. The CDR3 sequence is CASSLPEDTQYF. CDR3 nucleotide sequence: TGTGCCAGCAGTCTCCCCGAAGATACGCAGTATTTT.

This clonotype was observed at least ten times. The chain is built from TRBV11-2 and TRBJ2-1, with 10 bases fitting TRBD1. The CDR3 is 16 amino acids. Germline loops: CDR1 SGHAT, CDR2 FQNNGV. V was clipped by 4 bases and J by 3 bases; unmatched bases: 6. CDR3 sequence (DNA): TGTGCCAGCAGCTCACCGGGACAGGGGAACTACAATGAGCAGTTCTTC. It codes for CASSSPGQGNYNEQFF.

This CDR3 is CSAISGYADTQYF. The CDR3 region has the DNA TGCAGTGCTATTAGCGGGTACGCAGATACGCAGTATTTT. The V and J genes are TRBV20-1 and TRBJ2-3, with 7 bases identical to TRBD2. From germline, CDR1 is DFQATT and CDR2 SNEGSKA (reference sequence). The CDR3 runs to 13 residues. V lost 4 bases, J lost 4 bases, and 5 bases stayed unmatched.

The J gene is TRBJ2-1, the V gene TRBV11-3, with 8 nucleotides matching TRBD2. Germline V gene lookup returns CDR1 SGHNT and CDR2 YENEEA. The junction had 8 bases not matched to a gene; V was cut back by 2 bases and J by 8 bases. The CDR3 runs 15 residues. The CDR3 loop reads CASSLSAGRDDEQFF. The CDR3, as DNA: TGTGCCAGCAGCTTATCCGCCGGGAGGGACGATGAGCAGTTCTTC.

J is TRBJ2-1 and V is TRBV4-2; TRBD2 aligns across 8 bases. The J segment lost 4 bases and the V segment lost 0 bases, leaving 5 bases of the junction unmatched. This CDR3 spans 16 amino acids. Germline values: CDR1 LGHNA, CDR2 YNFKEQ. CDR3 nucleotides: TGTGCCAGCAGCCAAGATCTGGGGACTAGTTACAATGAGCAGTTCTTC. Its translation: CASSQDLGTSYNEQFF.

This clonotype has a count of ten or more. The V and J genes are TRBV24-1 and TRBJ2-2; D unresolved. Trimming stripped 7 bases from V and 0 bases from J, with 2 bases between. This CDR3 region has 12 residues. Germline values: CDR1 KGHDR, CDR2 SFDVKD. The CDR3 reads CATRTNTGELFF. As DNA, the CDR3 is TGTGCCACCAGGACGAACACCGGGGAGCTGTTTTTT.

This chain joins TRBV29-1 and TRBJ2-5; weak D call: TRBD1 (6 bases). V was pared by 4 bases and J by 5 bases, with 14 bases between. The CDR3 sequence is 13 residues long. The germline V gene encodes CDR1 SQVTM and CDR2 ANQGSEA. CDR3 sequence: CSVGDTRGETQYF. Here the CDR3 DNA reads TGCAGCGTTGGGGACACCCGAGGGGAGACCCAGTACTTC.

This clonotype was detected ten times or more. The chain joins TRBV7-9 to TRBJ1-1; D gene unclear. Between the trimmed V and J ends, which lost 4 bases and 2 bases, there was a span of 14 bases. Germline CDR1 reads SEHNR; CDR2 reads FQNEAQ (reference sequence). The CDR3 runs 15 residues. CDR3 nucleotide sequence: TGTGCCAGCAGCTCAGTCTGGGTGACAAACACTGAAGCTTTCTTT. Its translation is CASSSVWVTNTEAFF.

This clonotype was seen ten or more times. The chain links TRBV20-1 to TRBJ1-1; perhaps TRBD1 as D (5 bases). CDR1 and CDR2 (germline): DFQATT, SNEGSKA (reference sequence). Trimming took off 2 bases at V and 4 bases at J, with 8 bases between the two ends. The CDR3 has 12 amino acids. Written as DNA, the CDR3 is TGCAGTGCTAGACGGCAGGGCACTGAAGCTTTCTTT. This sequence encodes CSARRQGTEAFF.

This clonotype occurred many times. DNA of the CDR3: TGTGCCAGCAGTTACGACGCGGGGGATTACGAGCAGTACTTC. It specifies CASSYDAGDYEQYF. This sequence joins TRBV6-5 and TRBJ2-7, with TRBD2 matching over 7 bases. The V and J ends lost 2 bases and 4 bases, in that order; junction bases with no gene match: 5. Per germline, CDR1 MNHEY and CDR2 SVGAGI. There are 14 residues in the CDR3.

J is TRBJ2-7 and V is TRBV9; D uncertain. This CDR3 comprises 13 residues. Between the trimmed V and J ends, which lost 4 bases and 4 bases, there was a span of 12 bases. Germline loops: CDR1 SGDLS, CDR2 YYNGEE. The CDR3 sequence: CASSPDMDYEQYF. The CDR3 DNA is TGTGCCAGCAGCCCAGACATGGATTACGAGCAGTACTTC.

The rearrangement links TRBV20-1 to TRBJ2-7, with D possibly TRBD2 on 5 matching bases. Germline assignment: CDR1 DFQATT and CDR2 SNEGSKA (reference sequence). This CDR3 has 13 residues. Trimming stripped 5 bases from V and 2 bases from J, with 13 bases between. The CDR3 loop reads CSAPEDGAYEQYF. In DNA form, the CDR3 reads TGCAGTGCTCCGGAAGACGGGGCCTACGAGCAGTACTTC.